A single sample is the source of the 20 T cell receptor beta chains below, sequenced in a study of T-cell memory formation after mild COVID-19. Each CDR3 protein is one row after TCRdb ran MiXCR on the 5' RACE reads. The table records 400,000 to 500,000 distinct CDR3 sequences, more than 15% of them present only once. Sequenced material: PBMCs or a T cell subset sorted from them (not recorded which). These receptors originate from a man younger than 35 who had mild COVID-19 (a few samples of this study predate the infection). Cell type and time point are not known.

This clonotype occurred a few times. This sequence joins TRBV12-3 or TRBV12-4 and TRBJ2-5; 9 bases match TRBD2. Trimming took 6 bases from V and 2 from J; bases not matched to a gene: 4. This CDR3 has 14 amino acids. The CDR3 loop reads CASRSGGTQETQYF. Written as DNA, the CDR3 is TGTGCCAGCAGGAGCGGGGGGACTCAAGAGACCCAGTACTTC.

Only a few counts were recorded for this clonotype. The chain joins TRBV14 to TRBJ1-1; D gene ambiguous. From germline, CDR1 is SGHDN and CDR2 FVKESK. V shed 0 bases and J shed 5 bases, with 10 bases lying between them. The CDR3 has 14 residues. CDR3 sequence: CASSQDNWETEAFF. CDR3 DNA: TGTGCCAGCAGCCAAGATAATTGGGAGACTGAAGCTTTCTTT. Filled out from reference TRBV14 and TRBJ1-1, the complete variable domain reads EAGVTQFPSHSVIEKGQTVTLRCDPISGHDNLYWYRRVMGKEIKFLLHFVKESKQDESGMPNNRFLAERTGGTYSTLKVQPAELEDSGVYFCASSQDNWETEAFFGQGTRLTVV.

This clonotype has only a few counts. At one boundary the junction diverges from the germline segment, which might be a read error. The chain joins TRBV7-2 to TRBJ1-5, with D hard to call. Germline V gene lookup returns CDR1 SGHTA and CDR2 FQGNSA. This CDR3 is built from 13 residues. CDR3 sequence (DNA): TGTGCCAGCAGCTCTCAGTTAAATCATCCCCAGCATTTT. It codes for CASSSQLNHPQHF. Drawing the rest from reference TRBV7-2 and TRBJ1-5, the complete variable domain is GAGVSQSPSNKVTEKGKDVELRCDPISGHTALYWYRQSLGQGLEFLIYFQGNSAPDKSGLPSDRFSAERTGGSVSTLTIQRTQQEDSAVYLCASSSQLNHPQHFGDGTRLSIL.

This clonotype showed up many times. The chain combines TRBV29-1 with TRBJ2-1; 8 positions match TRBD2. V lost 1 base, J lost 11 bases, and 1 base stayed unmatched. CDR1 is SQVTM, CDR2 ANQGSEA, per germline. This CDR3 region has 11 residues. The CDR3 reads CSVEAGGQQFF. Here the CDR3 DNA reads TGCAGCGTTGAAGCGGGGGGGCAGCAGTTCTTC.

This rearrangement joins TRBV20-1 to TRBJ1-6; 8 nucleotides align to TRBD1. Germline CDR1 DFQATT, CDR2 SNEGSKA (reference sequence). This CDR3 has 15 residues. V dropped 3 bases and J dropped 8; count of bases not matched to a gene: 9. The chain's CDR3 is CSARDQGTGDSPLHF. CDR3 sequence (DNA): TGCAGTGCTAGGGATCAGGGGACAGGTGATTCACCCCTCCACTTT.

The rearrangement uses TRBV7-9 and TRBJ2-5; the D is unclear. Germline assignment: CDR1 SEHNR and CDR2 FQNEAQ (reference sequence). The CDR3 loop spans 14 amino acids. The V end was cut by 0 bases, the J end by 7 bases, with 12 bases between. The chain's CDR3 is CASSLAIDFGTQYF. The CDR3 coding sequence is TGTGCCAGCAGCTTAGCAATAGATTTTGGGACCCAGTACTTC.

This clonotype appeared a few times. CDR3 bases: TGTGCCAGCAGTCTTACTCCTCTCGGCGTAGACACCGGGGAGCTGTTTTTT. This gives the protein CASSLTPLGVDTGELFF. The V call is TRBV27, the J call TRBJ2-2; D gene unclear. Germline lookup yields CDR1 MNHEY and CDR2 SMNVEV (reference sequence). The CDR3 has 17 amino acids. V was shortened by 5 bases and J by 3 bases, with 19 bases between the two germline ends.

The genes are TRBV18 and TRBJ2-2; TRBD1 might be the D (5 bases). The CDR3 spans 15 residues. Germline-derived CDR1 and CDR2 are KGHSH and LQKENI. V was cut by 2 bases and J by 3 bases, with 10 bases left in between. CDR3 protein: CASSPTSRDTGELFF. CDR3 DNA sequence: TGTGCCAGCTCACCAACTTCCAGGGACACCGGGGAGCTGTTTTTT.

The sample holds one count of this clonotype. The chain uses TRBV4-2 and TRBJ1-2, with 10 bases lining up with TRBD1. V shed 0 bases, J shed 6 bases, and the junction held 7 bases outside the gene matches. The CDR3 consists of 16 residues. CDR1 LGHNA and CDR2 YNFKEQ come from the germline V gene. CDR3 amino acids: CASSQEQGQGSDGYTF. The CDR3 bases are TGTGCCAGCAGCCAAGAACAGGGACAGGGGTCGGATGGCTACACCTTC.

V and J are TRBV20-1 and TRBJ2-1, with D perhaps TRBD1 (6 bases). The germline CDR1 and CDR2 sequences are DFQATT and SNEGSKA (reference sequence). CDR3 length: 13 residues. V lost 3 bases and J 3 bases, leaving 9 bases between the germline ends. Here the CDR3 DNA reads TGCAGTGCTAGTCCGACAGGCTACAATGAGCAGTTCTTC. Translated, it gives CSASPTGYNEQFF.

This rearrangement joins TRBV10-3 to TRBJ2-1, with TRBD2 matching 11 bases. Looked up from germline, CDR1 is ENHRY and CDR2 is SYGVKD. CDR3 length: 16 amino acids. The V gene end was trimmed by 3 bases and the J gene end by 7 bases; junction bases not matched to a gene: 8. CDR3 loop: CAISDFSGGARNEQFF. In nucleotides, the CDR3 is TGTGCCATCAGTGATTTTAGCGGGGGGGCCCGAAATGAGCAGTTCTTC.

Note on this clonotype: One end of the junction varies from germline; a read error may be responsible. J is TRBJ2-7 and V is TRBV18; TRBD1 matches at 7 bases. This CDR3 has 13 residues. Germline assignment: CDR1 KGHSH and CDR2 LQKENI. DNA of the CDR3: TGTACCAGCTCGTCGACAGGGAACTACGAGCAGTACTTC. Its protein is CTSSSTGNYEQYF.

This clonotype was seen a few times. The genes are TRBV5-4 and TRBJ2-3; perhaps TRBD2 as D (5 bases). V lost 7 bases and J lost 0, with 15 bases in between. The CDR3 sequence is 15 residues long. The germline V gene has CDR1 SGHNT and CDR2 YYREEE (reference sequence). The CDR3 sequence is CASGLAEQSTDTQYF. In DNA, the CDR3 is TGTGCCAGCGGACTGGCGGAGCAGAGCACAGATACGCAGTATTTT. Complete variable domain (other parts from reference TRBV5-4 and TRBJ2-3): ETGVTQSPTHLIKTRGQQVTLRCSSQSGHNTVSWYQQALGQGPQFIFQYYREEENGRGNFPPRFSGLQFPNYSSELNVNALELDDSALYLCASGLAEQSTDTQYFGPGTRLTVL.

This chain links TRBV15 with TRBJ2-5; 7 bases map to TRBD1. CDR1 LNHNV and CDR2 YYDKDF come from the germline V gene (reference sequence). This CDR3 contains 14 residues. Germline trimming cut 3 bases from V and 5 bases from J; bases unmatched to any gene: 6. The CDR3 region is CATSRYRGSETQYF. For the CDR3, the DNA is TGTGCCACCAGCAGGTACAGGGGAAGCGAGACCCAGTACTTC.

This clonotype was seen more than once but under ten times. The V call is TRBV7-9, the J call TRBJ1-2; a possible D gene is TRBD1 (5 bases). The CDR3 is made up of 13 amino acids. Trimming shortened V by 5 bases and J by 12 bases, and 19 bases separated the two germline ends. Germline CDR1 is SEHNR and CDR2 is FQNEAQ (reference sequence). In nucleotides, the CDR3 is TGTGCCAGCAGCCGACCGGGGGACCTCTTAGACACCTTC. Its translation: CASSRPGDLLDTF.

There are many counts of this clonotype. This chain uses TRBV7-2 with TRBJ2-1, with 11 bases that match TRBD2. V shed 5 bases, J shed 4 bases, and the junction held 7 bases outside the gene matches. Germline CDR1 is SGHTA and CDR2 is FQGNSA. The CDR3 consists of 16 residues. Written as DNA, the CDR3 is TGTGCCAGCAGCCCGGACGCTAGCGGGGGGTACAATGAGCAGTTCTTC. Residues: CASSPDASGGYNEQFF.

The table lists this clonotype with a few counts. The gene calls are TRBV7-2 and TRBJ1-4, with TRBD1 matching over 9 bases. The germline gives CDR1 SGHTA, CDR2 FQGNSA. J was trimmed by 4 bases and V by 6 bases; bases with no gene match: 3. The CDR3 consists of 14 residues. The CDR3: CASSQDRGNEKLFF. Here the CDR3 DNA reads TGTGCCAGCAGTCAGGACAGGGGTAATGAAAAACTGTTTTTT.

The rearrangement links TRBV7-9 to TRBJ2-5; D might be TRBD2 (7 bases). V lost 5 bases to trimming and J lost 5 bases, with 15 bases between them. The CDR3 length is 14 residues. Looked up from germline, CDR1 is SEHNR and CDR2 is FQNEAQ (reference sequence). The CDR3 is CASSTRGGWETQYF. The CDR3 nucleotides are TGTGCCAGCAGCACAAGGGGGGGATGGGAGACCCAGTACTTC.

As for this clonotype: Possible read error: a much larger clone is one base away. CDR3 coding DNA: TGCGCCAGCAGCTTGGCCGACAGGACTCACCACTACACCTTC. Amino acids: CASSLADRTHHYTF. This sequence joins TRBV5-1 and TRBJ1-2, with a possible D match to TRBD1 (6 bases). CDR1 is SGHRS and CDR2 is YFSETQ in the germline V gene. The CDR3 is made up of 14 amino acids. Trimming took off 0 bases at V and 10 bases at J, with 16 bases between the two ends.

The V and J genes are TRBV6-5 and TRBJ2-5, with TRBD2 as a possible D gene (5 bases). The CDR3 contains 13 residues. Trimming took off 4 bases at V and 5 bases at J, with 11 bases between the two ends. Looked up from germline, CDR1 is MNHEY and CDR2 is SVGAGI. CDR3 coding DNA: TGTGCCAGCAGTTCTAGCTACCGGGAGACCCAGTACTTC. This encodes CASSSSYRETQYF.